This TCR beta chain was sequenced for a study of CD8 T cells in ankylosing spondylitis. Study results and caveats: Ankylosing spondylitis blood appeared to carry a characteristic TCR beta motif of roughly eight highly homologous variants. Clones linked to disease, bearing a CD8+ phenotype, were relatively rare in peripheral blood.

Germline V gene sequence: CDR1 DFQATT, CDR2 SNEGSKA (reference sequence). The CDR3 runs to 15 residues. V was clipped by 1 base and J by 1 base; unmatched bases: 3. Using quantitative 5'-RACE with molecular barcodes, the authors made TCR beta libraries. TCRdb independently ran MiXCR on the 5' RACE reads; one entry per CDR3 protein. Here the sample spans 250,000 to 300,000 distinct CDR3 sequences, 20% being singletons. This clonotype appeared a few times. The antigen is undetermined. The chain joins TRBV20-1 to TRBJ2-1, with 8 bases identical to TRBD1. The sample was blood, either unsorted or a sorted T cell fraction (not recorded which). The TCR sequence derives from a male donor with ankylosing spondylitis or in good health (not recorded which). This chain's CDR3 is CSARARQGSYNEQFF. The CDR3 DNA reads as TGCAGTGCTAGAGCGCGACAGGGGTCCTACAATGAGCAGTTCTTC.